These 8 T cell receptor beta chains were all obtained from the same sample, sequenced in a study of T cells in Graves' hyperthyroidism and ophthalmopathy. RNA transcripts gave rise to amplified TCR beta CDR3 regions. TCR CDR3 regions were first amplified by RT-PCR with HTBI primers. One entry per CDR3 protein, called by TCRdb with MiXCR from the multiplex PCR reads. The sample has about 290,000 distinct CDR3 sequences, 12% to 15% seen once. The sample taken for sequencing was blood. The receptor source for this set is a woman aged 40-49 years with Graves' hyperthyroidism.

This clonotype was counted many times. The rearrangement uses TRBV7-6 and TRBJ2-5; 8 nucleotides line up with TRBD1. The CDR3 runs to 15 residues. Germline values: CDR1 SGHVS, CDR2 FNYEAQ. The trim removed 6 bases at V and 7 bases at J, leaving 13 bases unmatched. The CDR3 spells CASREGQGAFGTQYF. The CDR3 bases are TGTGCCAGCAGGGAGGGGCAGGGGGCGTTTGGGACCCAGTACTTC.

In regard to this clonotype: This clone may be a read error of a much larger clone one base away. This chain links TRBV19 with TRBJ2-1, with 11 bases fitting TRBD2. Germline V gene lookup returns CDR1 LNHDA and CDR2 SQIVND (reference sequence). The CDR3 is made up of 15 amino acids. Here the CDR3 reads CAGRVIAGGYNEQFF. The CDR3 DNA reads TGTGCCGGTAGAGTGATAGCGGGAGGGTACAATGAGCAGTTCTTC. The full variable domain, in which reference TRBV19 and TRBJ2-1 provide the parts outside the CDR3, is DGGITQSPKYLFRKEGQNVTLSCEQNLNHDAMYWYRQDPGQGLRLIYYSQIVNDFQKGDIAEGYSVSREKKESFPLTVTSAQKNPTAFYLCAGRVIAGGYNEQFFGPGTRLTVL.

About this clonotype itself: The junction departs from the called germline gene at one end, perhaps through a read error. The chain carries TRBV7-9 and TRBJ2-3; 9 bases match TRBD2. This CDR3 region has 17 residues. Germline V gene lookup returns CDR1 SEHNR and CDR2 FQNEAQ (reference sequence). CDR3 sequence reads: CASSLAFVAGVADTQYF. CDR3 in DNA: TGTGCCAGCAGCCTAGCCTTCGTAGCGGGAGTGGCGGATACGCAGTATTTT. Variable domain in full (rest from reference TRBV7-9 and TRBJ2-3): DTGVSQNPRHKITKRGQNVTFRCDPISEHNRLYWYRQTLGQGPEFLTYFQNEAQLEKSRLLSDRFSAERPKGSFSTLEIQRTEQGDSAMYLCASSLAFVAGVADTQYFGPGTRLTVL.

This clonotype came up many times. The rearrangement links TRBV7-9 to TRBJ2-3; D call uncertain. CDR3 length: 14 amino acids. Per the germline V gene, CDR1 is SEHNR and CDR2 is FQNEAQ (reference sequence). With 5 bases removed from V and 2 bases from J, the gap between germline ends came to 11 bases. CDR3 loop: CASSRRAPTDTQYF. The CDR3 coding sequence is TGTGCCAGCAGCCGGAGAGCCCCCACAGATACGCAGTATTTT.

This sequence joins TRBV6-1 and TRBJ2-1; TRBD2 aligns across 9 bases. Germline V gene data show CDR1 as MNHNS and CDR2 as SASEGT. The CDR3 loop spans 17 amino acids. V was clipped by 6 bases and J by 6 bases; unmatched bases: 15. CDR3 region: CASSRIGTSLGFNEQFF. The CDR3 DNA sequence: TGTGCCAGCAGCCGGATCGGGACTAGCCTTGGGTTCAATGAGCAGTTCTTC.

This chain links TRBV28 with TRBJ1-1; TRBD1 aligns across 9 bases. CDR3 length equals 15 residues. The V and J ends lost 5 bases and 5 bases, in that order; junction bases with no gene match: 9. The V gene's germline CDR1 is MDHEN and CDR2 SYDVKM. Here the CDR3 reads CASSRPGTGSTEAFF. The CDR3 bases are TGTGCCAGCAGTCGTCCCGGGACAGGGAGTACTGAAGCTTTCTTT. The variable domain in full, completed from reference TRBV28 and TRBJ1-1, reads DVKVTQSSRYLVKRTGEKVFLECVQDMDHENMFWYRQDPGLGLRLIYFSYDVKMKEKGDIPEGYSVSREKKERFSLILESASTNQTSMYLCASSRPGTGSTEAFFGQGTRLTVV.

This clonotype was found many times. The V gene is TRBV28, the J gene TRBJ2-5, with 13 bases lining up with TRBD2. CDR1 is MDHEN and CDR2 is SYDVKM in the germline V gene. V was pared by 2 bases and J by 3 bases, with 3 bases of the junction left unmatched. The CDR3 is made up of 16 amino acids. The CDR3 here is CASSLKGTSGKETQYF. CDR3 DNA: TGTGCCAGCAGTTTAAAGGGGACTAGCGGGAAAGAGACCCAGTACTTC.

V gene TRBV30 combines with J gene TRBJ2-5; D could derive from TRBD1 or TRBD2 (5 bases each). The V gene's germline CDR1 is GTSNPN and CDR2 SVGIG (reference sequence). This CDR3 is built from 12 residues. The ends were cut back, 4 bases at V and 5 bases at J, with 11 bases in the middle. The CDR3 spells CAWNSGTETQYF. CDR3 coding DNA: TGTGCCTGGAACTCTGGGACGGAGACCCAGTACTTC.